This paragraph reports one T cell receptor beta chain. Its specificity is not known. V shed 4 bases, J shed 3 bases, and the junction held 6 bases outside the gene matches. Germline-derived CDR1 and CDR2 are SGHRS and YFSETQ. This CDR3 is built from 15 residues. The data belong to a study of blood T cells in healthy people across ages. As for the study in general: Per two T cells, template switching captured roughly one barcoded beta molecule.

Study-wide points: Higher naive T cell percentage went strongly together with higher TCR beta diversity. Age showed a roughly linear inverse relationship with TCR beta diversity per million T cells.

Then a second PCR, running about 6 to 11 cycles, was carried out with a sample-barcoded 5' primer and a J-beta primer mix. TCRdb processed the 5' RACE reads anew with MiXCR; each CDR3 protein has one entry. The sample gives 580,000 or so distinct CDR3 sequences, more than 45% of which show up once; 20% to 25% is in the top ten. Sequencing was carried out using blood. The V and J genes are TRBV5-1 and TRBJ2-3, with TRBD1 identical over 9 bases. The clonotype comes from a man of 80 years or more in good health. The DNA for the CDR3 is TGCGCCAGCAGCCCCCTGACAGGGGGGACAGATACGCAGTATTTT. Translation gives CASSPLTGGTDTQYF.